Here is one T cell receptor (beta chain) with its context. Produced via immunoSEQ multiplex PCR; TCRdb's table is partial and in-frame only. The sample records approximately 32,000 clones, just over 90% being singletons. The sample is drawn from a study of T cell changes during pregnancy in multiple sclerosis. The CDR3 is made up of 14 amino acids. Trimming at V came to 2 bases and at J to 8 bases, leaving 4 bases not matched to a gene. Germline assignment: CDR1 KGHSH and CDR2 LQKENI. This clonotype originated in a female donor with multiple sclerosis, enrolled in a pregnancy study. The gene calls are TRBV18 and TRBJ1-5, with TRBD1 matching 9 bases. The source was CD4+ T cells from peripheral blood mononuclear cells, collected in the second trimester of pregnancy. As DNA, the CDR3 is TGTGCCAGCTCACCAACAGGGGGCCGTGAGCCCCAGCATTTT. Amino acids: CASSPTGGREPQHF.